This TCR beta chain was sequenced for a study of blood T cell repertoires in COVID-19. Study background: Specimens from acute and convalescent COVID-19 originated in the United States, Italy and Spain. T cells, B-cell-depleted T cells, or PBMCs supplied cDNA or gDNA.

In germline, CDR1 is LGHDT, CDR2 YNNKEL (reference sequence). V lost 1 base and J lost 7, with 5 bases in between. The CDR3 extends over 13 amino acids. One Seattle source followed patients from active infection through their disease course. Libraries were prepared by immunoSEQ multiplex PCR; TCRdb keeps only in-frame clonotypes and omits some of them. The sample has about 200,000 clones, less than 95% seen once; the top ten hold 0.76%. The receptor was derived from a man aged 30 to 39 with COVID-19, enrolled during active disease. The V and J genes are TRBV3-1 (or the pseudogene TRBV3-2) and TRBJ1-6; D remains unclear. Specimen: peripheral blood. CDR3 sequence (DNA): TGTGCCAGCAGCCAAGTCCCGAATTCACCCCTCCACTTT. This codes for CASSQVPNSPLHF.